This entry is about one T cell receptor (beta chain). The entry originates in a study of T cells in narcolepsy. The CDR3 runs to 14 residues. V shed 8 bases and J 5 bases; nucleotides not matched to a gene: 11. Germline-derived CDR1 and CDR2 are MNHNS and SASEGT. Here immunoSEQ multiplex PCR was the method, and the copy in TCRdb shows in-frame clones only, minus some. The sample contains more than 10,000 clones, 94% of which appear only once. The TCR comes from a human donor with narcolepsy. The sample was CD45RA- memory CD4+ T cells from PBMCs. The chain combines TRBV6-1 with TRBJ1-1, with 7 bases fitting TRBD1. The chain's CDR3 is CASRQGLVGTEAFF. CDR3 bases: TGTGCCAGCCGACAGGGACTAGTGGGGACTGAAGCTTTCTTT.